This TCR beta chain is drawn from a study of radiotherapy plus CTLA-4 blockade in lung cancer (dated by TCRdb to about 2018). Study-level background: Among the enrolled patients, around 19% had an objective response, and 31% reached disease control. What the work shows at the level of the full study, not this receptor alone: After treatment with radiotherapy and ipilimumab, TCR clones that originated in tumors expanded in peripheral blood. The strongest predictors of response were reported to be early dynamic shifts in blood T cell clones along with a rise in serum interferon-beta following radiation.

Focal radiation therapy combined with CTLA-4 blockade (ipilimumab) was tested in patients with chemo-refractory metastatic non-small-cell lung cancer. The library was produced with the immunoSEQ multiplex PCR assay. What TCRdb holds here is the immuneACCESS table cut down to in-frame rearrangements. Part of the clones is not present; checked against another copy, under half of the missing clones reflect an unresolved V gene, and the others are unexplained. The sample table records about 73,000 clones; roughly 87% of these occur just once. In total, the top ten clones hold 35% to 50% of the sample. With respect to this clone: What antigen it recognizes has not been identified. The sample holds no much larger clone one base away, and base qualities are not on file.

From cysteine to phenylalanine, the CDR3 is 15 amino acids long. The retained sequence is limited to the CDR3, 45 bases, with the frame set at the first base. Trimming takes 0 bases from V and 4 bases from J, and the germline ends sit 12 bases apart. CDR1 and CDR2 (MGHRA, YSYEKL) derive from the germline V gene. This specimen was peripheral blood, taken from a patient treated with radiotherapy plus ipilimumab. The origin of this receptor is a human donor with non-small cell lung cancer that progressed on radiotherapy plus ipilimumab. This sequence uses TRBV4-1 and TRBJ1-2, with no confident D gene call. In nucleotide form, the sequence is TGCGCCAGCAGCCAAGAGGTAAATACCCCCTATGGCTACACCTTC. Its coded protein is CASSQEVNTPYGYTF.